The entry that follows covers one T cell receptor beta chain sequence. The data originate from a study of T cells in Graves' hyperthyroidism and ophthalmopathy. This CDR3 comprises 15 residues. Germline assignment: CDR1 MDHEN and CDR2 SYDVKM. The germline V and J ends were trimmed by 7 bases and 4 bases, with 17 bases remaining between them. Authors of the study amplified TCR beta CDR3 regions from RNA transcripts. The study used the HTBI primer set for a first-round RT-PCR of the TCR CDR3. TCRdb reprocessed the multiplex PCR reads via MiXCR and lists one record per CDR3 protein. The sample contains 650,000 to 700,000 distinct CDR3 sequences, roughly a sixth of which appear only once.

This chain uses TRBV28 with TRBJ2-1, with a tentative D call TRBD2 (6 bases). The specimen was blood. The sequence derives from a man aged 50 to 60 with Graves' hyperthyroidism. The CDR3 bases are TGTGCCAGCAATTACCAGCGGGCTACATACAATGAGCAGTTCTTC. Protein sequence: CASNYQRATYNEQFF. The full variable domain, its missing parts supplied by reference TRBV28 and TRBJ2-1, is DVKVTQSSRYLVKRTGEKVFLECVQDMDHENMFWYRQDPGLGLRLIYFSYDVKMKEKGDIPEGYSVSREKKERFSLILESASTNQTSMYLCASNYQRATYNEQFFGPGTRLTVL.